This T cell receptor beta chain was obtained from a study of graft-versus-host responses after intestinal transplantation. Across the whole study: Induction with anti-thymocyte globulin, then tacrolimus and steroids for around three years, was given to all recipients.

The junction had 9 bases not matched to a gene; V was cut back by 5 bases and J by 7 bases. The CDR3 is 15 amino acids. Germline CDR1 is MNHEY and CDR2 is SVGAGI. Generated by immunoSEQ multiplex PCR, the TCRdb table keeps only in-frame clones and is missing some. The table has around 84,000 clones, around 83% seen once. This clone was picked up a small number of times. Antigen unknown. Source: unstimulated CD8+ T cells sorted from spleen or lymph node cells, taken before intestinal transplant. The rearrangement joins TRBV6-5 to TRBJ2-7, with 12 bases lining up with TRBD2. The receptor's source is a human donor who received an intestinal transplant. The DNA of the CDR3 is TGTGCCAGCAGTACCCTAGCGGGAGGGCCGGAGGAGCAGTACTTC. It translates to CASSTLAGGPEEQYF.